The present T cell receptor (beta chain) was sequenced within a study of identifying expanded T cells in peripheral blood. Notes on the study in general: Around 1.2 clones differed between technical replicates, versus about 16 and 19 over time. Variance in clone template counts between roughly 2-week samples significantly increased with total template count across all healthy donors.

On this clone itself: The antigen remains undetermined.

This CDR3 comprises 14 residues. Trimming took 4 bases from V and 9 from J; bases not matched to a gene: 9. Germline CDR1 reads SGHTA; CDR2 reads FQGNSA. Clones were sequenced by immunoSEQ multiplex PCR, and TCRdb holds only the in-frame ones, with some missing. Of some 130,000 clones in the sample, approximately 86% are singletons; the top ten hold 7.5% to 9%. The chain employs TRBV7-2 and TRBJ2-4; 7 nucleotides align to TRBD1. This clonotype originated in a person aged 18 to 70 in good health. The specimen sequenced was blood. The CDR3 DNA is TGTGCCAGCAGCTCCCAGACAGGGACGGGCATTCAGTACTTC. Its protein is CASSSQTGTGIQYF. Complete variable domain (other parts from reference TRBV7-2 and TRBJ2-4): GAGVSQSPSNKVTEKGKDVELRCDPISGHTALYWYRQSLGQGLEFLIYFQGNSAPDKSGLPSDRFSAERTGGSVSTLTIQRTQQEDSAVYLCASSSQTGTGIQYFGAGTRLSVL.